The 17 T cell receptor beta chains below all came from one sample that was sequenced in a study of blood T cell repertoires in COVID-19. Generated by immunoSEQ multiplex PCR, the TCRdb table keeps only in-frame clones and is missing some. Of 220,000 or so clones in the sample, around 83% were seen once. Input material: peripheral blood. Receptors originate from a woman aged 80 or over with COVID-19, enrolled during active disease.

V usage is TRBV3-1 (or the pseudogene TRBV3-2) and J usage is TRBJ1-1; the D is unclear. Trimming removed 6 bases from V and 1 base from J, with 9 bases in between. The CDR3 contains 13 residues. The V gene's germline CDR1 is LGHDT and CDR2 YNNKEL (reference sequence). CDR3 protein: CASRRSSNTEAFF. CDR3 sequence (DNA): TGTGCCAGCAGGCGATCGTCGAACACTGAAGCTTTCTTT.

This clone showed up just once. Its ends do not fully match the called genes, so a read error is possible. In DNA form, the CDR3 reads TGTGCCAGCCCCGCATCCGGGACACCCCCCCACTTT. Translation gives CASPASGTPPHF. The rearrangement links TRBV19 to TRBJ1-6; a weak D match, TRBD1 (6 bases). Germline V CDR1 and CDR2: LNHDA, SQIVND (reference sequence). There are 12 residues in the CDR3.

The V gene is TRBV6-2 or TRBV6-3, the J gene TRBJ2-1; weak D call: TRBD1 (5 bases). CDR1 MNHEY and CDR2 SVGEGT come from the germline V gene. V was cut by 6 bases and J by 6 bases, with 18 bases left in between. The CDR3 has 15 amino acids. The CDR3 region is CASSPKGKGVNEQFF. CDR3 coding DNA: TGTGCCAGCAGCCCCAAGGGGAAAGGGGTCAATGAGCAGTTCTTC.

The V and J genes are TRBV29-1 and TRBJ1-3, with a weak D call TRBD1 (5 bases). This CDR3 comprises 12 residues. Germline assignment: CDR1 SQVTM and CDR2 ANQGSEA. With 6 bases removed from V and 4 bases from J, the gap between germline ends came to 10 bases. This CDR3 reads CSVRAFGNTIYF. CDR3 sequence (DNA): TGCAGCGTCAGGGCATTCGGAAACACCATATATTTT.

The chain recombines TRBV9 with TRBJ1-3; a weak D match, TRBD1 (6 bases). With 0 bases removed from V and 0 bases from J, the gap between germline ends came to 10 bases. Germline V gives CDR1 SGDLS, CDR2 YYNGEE. This CDR3 is built from 16 residues. CDR3 nucleotide sequence: TGTGCCAGCAGCGTAGCAGGACAGAACTCTGGAAACACCATATATTTT. Residues: CASSVAGQNSGNTIYF.

The chain employs TRBV18 and TRBJ2-7; no clear D gene. CDR1 and CDR2 (germline): KGHSH, LQKENI. Trimming left V 2 bases short and J 1 base short, with 6 bases between. The CDR3 has 13 amino acids. The CDR3 here is CASSPSVSYEQYF. CDR3 bases: TGTGCCAGCTCACCATCGGTTTCCTACGAGCAGTACTTC. Combining the CDR3 with reference TRBV18 and TRBJ2-7 gives the whole variable domain NAGVMQNPRHLVRRRGQEARLRCSPMKGHSHVYWYRQLPEEGLKFMVYLQKENIIDESGMPKERFSAEFPKEGPSILRIQQVVRGDSAAYFCASSPSVSYEQYFGPGTRLTVT.

The chain recombines TRBV4-2 with TRBJ2-3, with a possible D match to TRBD1 (6 bases). The germline V gene has CDR1 LGHNA and CDR2 YNFKEQ. The CDR3 is 16 residues long. V lost 0 bases, J lost 4 bases, and 14 bases lay in between. CDR3 in amino acids: CASSQDLGATADTQYF. The CDR3 DNA follows: TGTGCCAGCAGCCAAGATCTGGGGGCTACCGCAGATACGCAGTATTTT.

The rearrangement links TRBV13 to TRBJ2-4, with 9 nucleotides matching TRBD1. The CDR3 has 16 residues. Per germline, CDR1 PRHDT and CDR2 FYEKMQ (reference sequence). Losses at the gene ends were 5 bases for V and 2 bases for J; bases not matched to a gene: 7. The CDR3 is CASSHLQGATKNIQYF. The DNA for the CDR3 is TGTGCCAGCAGCCACTTACAGGGGGCAACCAAAAACATTCAGTACTTC.

The chain uses TRBV30 and TRBJ2-7; TRBD1 is a possible D gene (5 bases). Germline CDR1 and CDR2: GTSNPN and SVGIG (reference sequence). CDR3 length: 16 residues. V was trimmed by 1 base and J by 4 bases, leaving 20 bases between them. CDR3 in amino acids: CAWSESIQGILYEQYF. The DNA for the CDR3 is TGTGCCTGGAGTGAATCTATCCAGGGTATCTTATACGAGCAGTACTTC.

V is TRBV19 and J is TRBJ1-2; no clear D. Germline CDR1 and CDR2: LNHDA and SQIVND (reference sequence). The CDR3 covers 11 residues. Trimming took 4 bases from V and 7 from J, leaving 7 bases between them. The CDR3 protein is CASSSRVGYTF. The CDR3 DNA is TGTGCCAGTAGTAGCCGGGTTGGCTACACCTTC.

This clone was picked up one time. This sequence joins TRBV28 and TRBJ2-5; D is unclear. Per germline, CDR1 MDHEN and CDR2 SYDVKM. Trimming took 1 base from V and 7 from J, leaving 16 bases between them. The CDR3 consists of 15 residues. CDR3 DNA sequence: TGTGCCAGCAGTTTATTGGGCCGAAAAACAGCGACCCAGTACTTC. Its protein product is CASSLLGRKTATQYF.

The V and J genes are TRBV19 and TRBJ2-4; 8 bases agree with TRBD1. Per germline, CDR1 LNHDA and CDR2 SQIVND (reference sequence). The CDR3 has 14 amino acids. Trimming cost V 7 bases and J 6 bases; bases outside gene matches: 8. The CDR3 sequence is CASTPDRVSNIQYF. The CDR3, as DNA: TGTGCCAGTACCCCGGACAGGGTATCAAACATTCAGTACTTC.

The CDR3: CAARGIGEKLFF. CDR3 nucleotides: TGTGCTGCCAGGGGGATTGGAGAAAAACTGTTTTTT. V and J are TRBV30 and TRBJ1-4; 7 bases are shared with TRBD1. The CDR3 has 12 amino acids. Germline assignment: CDR1 GTSNPN and CDR2 SVGIG (reference sequence).

This clone was found once. This rearrangement joins TRBV5-4 to TRBJ1-4; 10 bases line up with TRBD1. V gave up 3 bases and J gave up 6 bases; unmatched junction bases: 2. In germline, CDR1 is SGHNT, CDR2 YYREEE (reference sequence). The CDR3 is 14 residues long. CDR3 sequence: CASSYGQGDEKLFF. In DNA, the CDR3 is TGTGCCAGCAGCTACGGACAGGGGGATGAAAAACTGTTTTTT.

This chain joins TRBV4-1 and TRBJ2-1; TRBD1 aligns across 9 bases. The V gene end was trimmed by 4 bases and the J gene end by 2 bases; junction bases not matched to a gene: 3. CDR3 length equals 15 residues. CDR1 and CDR2 from the germline V gene are MGHRA and YSYEKL. CDR3 nucleotides: TGCGCCAGCAGCCTACAGGGGGCGGCCTACAATGAGCAGTTCTTC. It specifies CASSLQGAAYNEQFF.

This clone appeared a single time. The chain employs TRBV7-2 and TRBJ1-5; unclear D gene. CDR3 length: 13 amino acids. Germline CDR1 is SGHTA and CDR2 is FQGNSA. Between the trimmed V and J ends, which lost 2 bases and 4 bases, there was a span of 6 bases. CDR3 in amino acids: CASSLTQNQPQHF. The CDR3 DNA reads TGTGCCAGCAGCTTAACCCAGAATCAGCCCCAGCATTTT.

Points on this clone: At one end, the junction sequence differs from germline, possibly due to a read error. This rearrangement joins TRBV18 to TRBJ2-7; possible D gene TRBD2, 5 bases. The CDR3 covers 15 residues. Germline V CDR1 and CDR2: KGHSH, LQKENI. The CDR3 loop reads CASSPERATSHEQYF. The DNA for the CDR3 is TGTGCCAGCTCACCGGAGAGGGCCACCTCCCACGAGCAGTACTTC.